The clone carrying this TCR beta chain was observed at least ten times. For donors with ophthalmopathy, the disease showed moderate-to-severe activity, reached CAS ≥3 and NOSPECS ≥4, and had lasted under 3 months. Patients were left out if they had other autoimmune diseases, uncontrolled infections, pregnancy or lactation. The data belong to a study of Graves' ophthalmopathy and Graves' hyperthyroidism. Using RNA transcripts, the TCR beta CDR3 regions were amplified. HTBI primers served in a first-round RT-PCR, which a second-round multiplex PCR followed. TCRdb itself ran the multiplex PCR reads through MiXCR, one entry per CDR3 protein. The sample yields 220,000 or so distinct CDR3 sequences, under 25% seen once. Between the trimmed V and J ends, which lost 0 bases and 3 bases, there was a span of 8 bases. Germline CDR1 and CDR2: LNHNV and YYDKDF (reference sequence). The CDR3 contains 14 residues.

The sample was peripheral blood. The chain has TRBV15 and TRBJ1-1; a weak D match, TRBD1 (6 bases). The receptor comes from a woman in her 50s with Graves' ophthalmopathy. CDR3 in DNA: TGTGCCACCAGCAGAGATGAGGGGGACACTGAAGCTTTCTTT. It is translated as CATSRDEGDTEAFF.